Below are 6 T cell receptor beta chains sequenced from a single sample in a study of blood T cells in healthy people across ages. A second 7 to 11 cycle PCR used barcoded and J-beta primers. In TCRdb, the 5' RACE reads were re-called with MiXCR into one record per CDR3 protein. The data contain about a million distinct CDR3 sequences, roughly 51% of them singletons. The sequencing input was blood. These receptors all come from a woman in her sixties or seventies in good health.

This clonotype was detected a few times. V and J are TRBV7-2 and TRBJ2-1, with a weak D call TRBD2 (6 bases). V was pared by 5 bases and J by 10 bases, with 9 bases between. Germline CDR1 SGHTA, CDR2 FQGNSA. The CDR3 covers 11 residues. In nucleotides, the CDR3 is TGTGCCAGCAGCAATCTAGCGGAGCAGTTCTTC. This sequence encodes CASSNLAEQFF.

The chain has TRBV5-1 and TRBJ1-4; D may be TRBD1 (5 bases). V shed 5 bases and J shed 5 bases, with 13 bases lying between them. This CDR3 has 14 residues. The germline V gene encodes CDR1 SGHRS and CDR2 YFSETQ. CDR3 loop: CASSLRDQNEKLFF. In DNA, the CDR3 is TGCGCCAGCAGTCTCCGGGACCAGAATGAAAAACTGTTTTTT.

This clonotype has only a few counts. The CDR3 loop reads CASSLGRPNEQFF. The CDR3 DNA reads TGTGCCAGCAGCCTGGGACGGCCGAATGAGCAGTTCTTC. The chain employs TRBV4-2 and TRBJ2-1; perhaps D is TRBD1 or TRBD2 (5 bases each). V lost 4 bases and J 7 bases, leaving 11 bases between the germline ends. The CDR3 sequence is 13 residues long. CDR1 LGHNA and CDR2 YNFKEQ come from the germline V gene.

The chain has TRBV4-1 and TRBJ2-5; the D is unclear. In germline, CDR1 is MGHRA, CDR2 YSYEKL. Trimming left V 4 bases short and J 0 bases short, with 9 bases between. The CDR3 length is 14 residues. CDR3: CASSRLTNQETQYF. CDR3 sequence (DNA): TGCGCCAGCAGCCGACTCACAAACCAAGAGACCCAGTACTTC.

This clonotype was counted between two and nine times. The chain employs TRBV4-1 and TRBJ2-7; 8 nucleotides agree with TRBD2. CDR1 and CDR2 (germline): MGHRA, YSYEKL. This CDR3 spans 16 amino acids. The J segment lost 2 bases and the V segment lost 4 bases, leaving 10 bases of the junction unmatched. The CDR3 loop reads CASSRLVTSVAYEQYF. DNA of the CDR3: TGCGCCAGCAGCCGTCTCGTGACTAGCGTAGCCTACGAGCAGTACTTC.

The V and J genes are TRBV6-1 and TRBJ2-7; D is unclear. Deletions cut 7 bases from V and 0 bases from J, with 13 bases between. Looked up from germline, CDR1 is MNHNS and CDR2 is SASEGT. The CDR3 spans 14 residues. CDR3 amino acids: CASITPGYSYEQYF. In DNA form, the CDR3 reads TGTGCCAGCATTACCCCAGGCTACTCCTACGAGCAGTACTTC.